This passage covers 3 T cell receptor beta chains from one sample sequenced in a study of blood T cell repertoires in COVID-19. Produced via immunoSEQ multiplex PCR; TCRdb's table is partial and in-frame only. The data contain roughly 120,000 clones, less than 90% of them seen just once; the ten biggest clones take up about 2.1%. The sequencing input was peripheral blood. The receptor source for this set is a man aged 25-45 years with acute or convalescent COVID-19.

The chain couples TRBV7-9 to TRBJ1-2; D is perhaps TRBD1 (6 bases). V was shortened by 5 bases and J by 4 bases, with 11 bases between the two germline ends. Per germline, CDR1 SEHNR and CDR2 FQNEAQ (reference sequence). This CDR3 comprises 13 residues. CDR3 sequence (DNA): TGTGCCAGCAGCGATACAGGGTTCTATGGCTACACCTTC. It translates to CASSDTGFYGYTF.

The rearrangement joins TRBV13 to TRBJ1-1; D remains unclear. Germline V gene data show CDR1 as PRHDT and CDR2 as FYEKMQ (reference sequence). Trimming left V 1 base short and J 5 bases short, with 11 bases between. CDR3 size: 14 residues. The CDR3 DNA sequence: TGTGCCAGCAGCTTAGTGCGAGGGTTAACTGAAGCTTTCTTT. It codes for CASSLVRGLTEAFF.

CDR3 DNA: TGTGCCAGCAGCCAATTCACAGGGAGGGCAACTAACTATGGCTACACCTTC. Amino acids: CASSQFTGRATNYGYTF. The V gene is TRBV16, the J gene TRBJ1-2, with D perhaps matching TRBD1 (6 bases). Germline CDR1 reads KGHSY; CDR2 reads FQNENV. With 1 base removed from V and 0 bases from J, the gap between germline ends came to 15 bases. This CDR3 has 17 amino acids.